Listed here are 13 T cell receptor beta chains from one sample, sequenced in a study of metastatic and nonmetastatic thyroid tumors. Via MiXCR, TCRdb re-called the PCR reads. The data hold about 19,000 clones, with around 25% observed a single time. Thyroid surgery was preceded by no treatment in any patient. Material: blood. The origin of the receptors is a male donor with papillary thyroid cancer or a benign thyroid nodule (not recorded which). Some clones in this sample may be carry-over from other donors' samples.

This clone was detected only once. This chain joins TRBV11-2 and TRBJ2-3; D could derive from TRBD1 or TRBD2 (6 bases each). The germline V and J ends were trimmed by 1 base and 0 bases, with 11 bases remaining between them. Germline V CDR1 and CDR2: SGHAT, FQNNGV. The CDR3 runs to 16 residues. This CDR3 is CASSLVGGTSTDTQYF. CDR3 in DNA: TGTGCCAGCAGCTTAGTGGGCGGGACAAGCACAGATACGCAGTATTTT.

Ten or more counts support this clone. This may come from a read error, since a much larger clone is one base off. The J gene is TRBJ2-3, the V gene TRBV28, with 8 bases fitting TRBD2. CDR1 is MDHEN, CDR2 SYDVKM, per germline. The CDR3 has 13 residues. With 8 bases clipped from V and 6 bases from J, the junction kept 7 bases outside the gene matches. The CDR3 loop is CASVPRTSDTQYF. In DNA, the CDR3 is TGTGCCAGCGTTCCTCGGACTAGCGATACGCAGTATTTT.

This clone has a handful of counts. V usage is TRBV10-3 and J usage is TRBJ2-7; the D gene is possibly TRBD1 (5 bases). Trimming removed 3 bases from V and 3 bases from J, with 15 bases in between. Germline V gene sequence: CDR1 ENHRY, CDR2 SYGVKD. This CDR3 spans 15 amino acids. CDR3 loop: CAISEPSRVNYEQYF. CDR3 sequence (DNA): TGTGCCATCAGTGAACCCTCCAGGGTTAACTACGAGCAGTACTTC.

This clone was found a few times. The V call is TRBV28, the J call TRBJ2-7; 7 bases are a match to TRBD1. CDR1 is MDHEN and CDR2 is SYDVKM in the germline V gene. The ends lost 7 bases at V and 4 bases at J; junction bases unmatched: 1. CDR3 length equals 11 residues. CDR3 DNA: TGTGCCAGCAAGGGGGCGTACGAGCAGTACTTC. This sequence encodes CASKGAYEQYF.

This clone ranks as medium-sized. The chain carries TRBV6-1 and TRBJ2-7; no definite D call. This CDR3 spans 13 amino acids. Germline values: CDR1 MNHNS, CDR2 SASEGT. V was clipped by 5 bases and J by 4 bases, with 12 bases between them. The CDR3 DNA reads TGTGCCAGCAGTAAACCGGGTCCTTACGAGCAGTACTTC. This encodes CASSKPGPYEQYF.

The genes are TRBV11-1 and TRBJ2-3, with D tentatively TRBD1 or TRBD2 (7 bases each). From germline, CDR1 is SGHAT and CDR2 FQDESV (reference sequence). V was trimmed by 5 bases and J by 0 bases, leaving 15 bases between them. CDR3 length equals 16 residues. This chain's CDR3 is CASSAQGGASTDTQYF. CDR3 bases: TGTGCCAGCAGCGCCCAGGGGGGGGCGAGCACAGATACGCAGTATTTT.

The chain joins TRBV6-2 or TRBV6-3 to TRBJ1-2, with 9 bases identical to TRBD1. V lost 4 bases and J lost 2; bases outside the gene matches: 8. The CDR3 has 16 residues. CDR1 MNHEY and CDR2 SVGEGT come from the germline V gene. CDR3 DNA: TGTGCCAGCAGTTCGCCACAGGGGGCGTCCAACTATGGCTACACCTTC. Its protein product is CASSSPQGASNYGYTF.

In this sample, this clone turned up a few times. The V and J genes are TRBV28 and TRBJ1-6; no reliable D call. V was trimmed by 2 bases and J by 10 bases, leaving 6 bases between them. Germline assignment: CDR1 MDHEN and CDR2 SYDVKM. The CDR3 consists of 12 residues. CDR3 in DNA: TGTGCCAGCAGTTTAAGGCGGTCACCCCTCCACTTT. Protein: CASSLRRSPLHF. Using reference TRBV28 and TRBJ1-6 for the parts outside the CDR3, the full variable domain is DVKVTQSSRYLVKRTGEKVFLECVQDMDHENMFWYRQDPGLGLRLIYFSYDVKMKEKGDIPEGYSVSREKKERFSLILESASTNQTSMYLCASSLRRSPLHFGNGTRLTVT.

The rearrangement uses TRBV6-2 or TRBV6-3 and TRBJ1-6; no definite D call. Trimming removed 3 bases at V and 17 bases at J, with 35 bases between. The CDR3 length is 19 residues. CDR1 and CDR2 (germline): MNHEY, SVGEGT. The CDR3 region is CASSYVQATTSSYNSHFHF. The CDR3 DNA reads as TGTGCCAGCAGTTATGTGCAGGCGACCACGAGCTCCTATAATTCACACTTCCACTTT.

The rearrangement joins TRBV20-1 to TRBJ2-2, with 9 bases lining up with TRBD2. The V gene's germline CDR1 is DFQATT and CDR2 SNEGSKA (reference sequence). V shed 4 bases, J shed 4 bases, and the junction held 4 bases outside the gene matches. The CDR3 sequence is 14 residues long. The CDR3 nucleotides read TGCAGTGCTAAGAGCGGGGGGATCACCGGGGAGCTGTTTTTT. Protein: CSAKSGGITGELFF.

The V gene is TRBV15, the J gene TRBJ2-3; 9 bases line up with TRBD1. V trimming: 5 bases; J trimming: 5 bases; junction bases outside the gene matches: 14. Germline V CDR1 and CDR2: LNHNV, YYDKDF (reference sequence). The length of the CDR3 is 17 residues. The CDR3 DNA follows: TGTGCCACCAGCTTATGGACAGGGGTCCTTAACATAGATACGCAGTATTTT. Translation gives CATSLWTGVLNIDTQYF.

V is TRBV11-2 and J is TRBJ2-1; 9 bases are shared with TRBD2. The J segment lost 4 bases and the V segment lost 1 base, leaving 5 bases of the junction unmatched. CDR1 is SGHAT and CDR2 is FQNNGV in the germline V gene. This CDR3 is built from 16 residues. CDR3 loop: CASSLVRLAVYNEQFF. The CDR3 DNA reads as TGTGCCAGCAGCTTAGTTAGACTAGCGGTTTACAATGAGCAGTTCTTC.

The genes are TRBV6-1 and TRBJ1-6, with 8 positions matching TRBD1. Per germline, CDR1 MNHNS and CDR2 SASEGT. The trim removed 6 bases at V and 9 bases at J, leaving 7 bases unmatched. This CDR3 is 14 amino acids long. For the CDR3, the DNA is TGTGCCAGCAGGACATCAGGGGGCGGTTCACCCCTCCACTTT. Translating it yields CASRTSGGGSPLHF.